Sequencing of this T cell receptor beta chain was carried out in a study of shared clonotypes between healthy human individuals. Germline CDR1 reads SGHRS; CDR2 reads YFSETQ. V lost 3 bases and J lost 7, with 19 bases in between. This CDR3 contains 15 residues. The data were produced by immunoSEQ multiplex PCR, yet TCRdb's version contains in-frame clones alone and is incomplete. This sample has 450,000 or so clones, with 75% to 80% found just once. Material for sequencing was PBMCs. The receptor was isolated from a woman aged 40 to 50 in good health. Some clones in this sample may be carry-over from other donors' samples. The rearrangement joins TRBV5-1 to TRBJ1-1; D is unclear. The CDR3 DNA reads TGCGCCAGCAGCTCCGGCGCTACGGCGTCGCTTGAAGCTTTCTTT. It translates to CASSSGATASLEAFF.